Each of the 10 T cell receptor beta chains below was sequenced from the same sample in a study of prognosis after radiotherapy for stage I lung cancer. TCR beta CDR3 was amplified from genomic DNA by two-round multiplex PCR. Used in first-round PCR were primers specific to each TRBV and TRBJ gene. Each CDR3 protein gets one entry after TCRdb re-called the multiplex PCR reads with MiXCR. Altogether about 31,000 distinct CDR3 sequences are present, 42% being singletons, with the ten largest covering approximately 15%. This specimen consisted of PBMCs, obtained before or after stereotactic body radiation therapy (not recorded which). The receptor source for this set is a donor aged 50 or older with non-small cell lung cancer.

The CDR3, as DNA: TGTGCCAGCAGTGGGAGGGACTTCTATTTCTACACCTTC. This sequence encodes CASSGRDFYFYTF. The chain recombines TRBV6-1 with TRBJ1-2; weak D call: TRBD1 (5 bases). V lost 4 bases to trimming and J lost 10 bases, with 16 bases between them. Germline CDR1 reads MNHNS; CDR2 reads SASEGT. This CDR3 region has 13 residues.

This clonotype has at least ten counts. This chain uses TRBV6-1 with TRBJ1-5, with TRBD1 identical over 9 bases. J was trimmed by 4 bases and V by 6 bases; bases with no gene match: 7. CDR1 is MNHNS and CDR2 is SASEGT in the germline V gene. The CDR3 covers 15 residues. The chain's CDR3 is CASRGYGTGNQPQHF. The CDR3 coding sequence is TGTGCCAGCAGAGGATACGGGACAGGGAATCAGCCCCAGCATTTT.

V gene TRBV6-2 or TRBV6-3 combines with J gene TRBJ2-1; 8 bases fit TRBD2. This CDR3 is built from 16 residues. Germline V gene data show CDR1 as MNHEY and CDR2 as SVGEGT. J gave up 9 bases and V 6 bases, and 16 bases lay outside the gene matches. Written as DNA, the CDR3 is TGTGCCAGCAGACCATGGTCGGGAGGGGAGGCTGGTGAGCAGTTCTTC. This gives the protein CASRPWSGGEAGEQFF.

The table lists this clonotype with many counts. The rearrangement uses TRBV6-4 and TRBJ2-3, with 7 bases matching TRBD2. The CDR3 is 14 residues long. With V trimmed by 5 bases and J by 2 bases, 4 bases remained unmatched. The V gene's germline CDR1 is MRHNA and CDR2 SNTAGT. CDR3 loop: CASSWGGPTDTQYF. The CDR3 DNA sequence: TGTGCCAGCAGTTGGGGGGGTCCCACAGATACGCAGTATTTT.

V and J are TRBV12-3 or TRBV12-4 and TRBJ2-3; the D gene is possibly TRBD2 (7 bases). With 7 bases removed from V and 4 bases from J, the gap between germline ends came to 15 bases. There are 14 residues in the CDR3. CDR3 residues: CASNKGGGPDTQYF. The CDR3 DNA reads TGTGCCAGCAATAAGGGGGGGGGCCCAGATACGCAGTATTTT.

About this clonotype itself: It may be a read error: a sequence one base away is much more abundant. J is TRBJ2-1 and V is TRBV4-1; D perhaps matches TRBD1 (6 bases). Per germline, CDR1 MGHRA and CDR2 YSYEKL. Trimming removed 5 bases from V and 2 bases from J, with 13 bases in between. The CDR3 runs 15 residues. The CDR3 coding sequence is TGCGCCAGCAGCTGTCTACAGGGCCCCTACAATGAGCAGTTCTTC. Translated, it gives CASSCLQGPYNEQFF.

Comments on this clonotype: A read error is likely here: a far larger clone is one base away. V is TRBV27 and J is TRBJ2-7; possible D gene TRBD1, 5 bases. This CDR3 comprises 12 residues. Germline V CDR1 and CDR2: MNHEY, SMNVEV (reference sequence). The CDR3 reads CSSRTFSYEQYF. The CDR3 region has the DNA TGTTCCAGCAGGACATTTTCCTACGAGCAGTACTTC.

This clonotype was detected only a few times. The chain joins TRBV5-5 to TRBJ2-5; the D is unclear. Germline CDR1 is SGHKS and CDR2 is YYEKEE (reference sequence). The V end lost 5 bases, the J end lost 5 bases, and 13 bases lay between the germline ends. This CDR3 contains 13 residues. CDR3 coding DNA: TGTGCCAGCAGGAGGCAGCCCCAGGAGACCCAGTACTTC. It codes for CASRRQPQETQYF.

For the CDR3, the DNA is TGTGCCGGGGAGGGCGTGACCGGGGAGCTGTTTTTT. It is translated as CAGEGVTGELFF. This chain connects TRBV6-1 to TRBJ2-2; 7 bases map to TRBD2. V lost 11 bases, J lost 5 bases, and 5 bases stayed unmatched. CDR1 is MNHNS, CDR2 SASEGT, per germline. The CDR3 runs 12 residues.

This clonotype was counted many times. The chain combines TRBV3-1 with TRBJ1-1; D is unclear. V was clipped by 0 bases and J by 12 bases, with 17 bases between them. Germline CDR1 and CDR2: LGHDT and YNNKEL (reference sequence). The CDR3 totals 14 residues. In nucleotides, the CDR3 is TGTGCCAGCAGCCAAGAATTGGACCGGGCTGGGACTTTCTTT. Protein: CASSQELDRAGTFF.